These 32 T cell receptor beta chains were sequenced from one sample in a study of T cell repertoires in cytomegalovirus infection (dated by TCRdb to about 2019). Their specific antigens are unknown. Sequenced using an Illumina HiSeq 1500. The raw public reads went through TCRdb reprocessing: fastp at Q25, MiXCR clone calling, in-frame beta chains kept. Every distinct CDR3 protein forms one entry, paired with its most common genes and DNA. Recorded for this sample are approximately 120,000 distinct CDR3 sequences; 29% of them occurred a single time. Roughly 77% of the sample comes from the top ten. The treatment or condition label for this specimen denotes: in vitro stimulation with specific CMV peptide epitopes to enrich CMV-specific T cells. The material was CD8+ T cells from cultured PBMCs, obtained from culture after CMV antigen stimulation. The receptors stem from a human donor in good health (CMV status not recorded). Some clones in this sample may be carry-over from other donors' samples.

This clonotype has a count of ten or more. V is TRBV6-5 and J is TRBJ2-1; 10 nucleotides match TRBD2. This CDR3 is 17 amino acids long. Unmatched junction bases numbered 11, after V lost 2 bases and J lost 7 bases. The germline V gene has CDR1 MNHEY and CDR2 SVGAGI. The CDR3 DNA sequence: TGTGCCAGCAGTTACGGAAAAGCGGGGGGGCCGGCAAATGAGCAGTTCTTC. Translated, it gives CASSYGKAGGPANEQFF.

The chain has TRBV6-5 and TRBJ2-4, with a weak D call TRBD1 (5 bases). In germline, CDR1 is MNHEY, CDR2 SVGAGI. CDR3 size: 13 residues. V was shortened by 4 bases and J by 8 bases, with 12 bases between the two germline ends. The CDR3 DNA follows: TGTGCCAGCAGTTGGACACCAAAAGACATTCAGTACTTC. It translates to CASSWTPKDIQYF.

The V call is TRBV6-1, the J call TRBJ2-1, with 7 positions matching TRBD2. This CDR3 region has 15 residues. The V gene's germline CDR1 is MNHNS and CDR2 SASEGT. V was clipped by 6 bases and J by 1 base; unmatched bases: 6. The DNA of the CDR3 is TGTGCCAGCAGGATGAGCGGGGAATCCTACAATGAGCAGTTCTTC. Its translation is CASRMSGESYNEQFF.

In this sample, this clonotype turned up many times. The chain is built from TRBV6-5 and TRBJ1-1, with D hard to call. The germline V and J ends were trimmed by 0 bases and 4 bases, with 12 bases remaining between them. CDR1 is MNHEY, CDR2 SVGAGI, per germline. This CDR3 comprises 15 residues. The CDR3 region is CASSYSLTSSTEAFF. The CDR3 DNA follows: TGTGCCAGCAGTTACTCCCTGACTTCCAGCACTGAAGCTTTCTTT.

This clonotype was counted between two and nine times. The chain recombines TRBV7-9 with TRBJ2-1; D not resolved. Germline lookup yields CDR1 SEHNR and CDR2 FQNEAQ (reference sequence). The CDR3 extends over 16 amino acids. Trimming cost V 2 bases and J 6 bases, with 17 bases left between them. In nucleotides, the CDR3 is TGTGCCAGCAGCTTAAAGGCCAAAGTCCTTTTCAATGAGCAGTTCTTC. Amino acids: CASSLKAKVLFNEQFF.

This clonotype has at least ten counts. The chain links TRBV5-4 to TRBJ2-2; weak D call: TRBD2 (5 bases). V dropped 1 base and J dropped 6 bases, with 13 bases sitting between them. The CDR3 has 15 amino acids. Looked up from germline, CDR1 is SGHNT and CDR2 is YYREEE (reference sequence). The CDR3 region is CASSLPLTSPGELFF. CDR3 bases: TGTGCCAGCAGCTTGCCCTTAACTAGTCCCGGGGAGCTGTTTTTT.

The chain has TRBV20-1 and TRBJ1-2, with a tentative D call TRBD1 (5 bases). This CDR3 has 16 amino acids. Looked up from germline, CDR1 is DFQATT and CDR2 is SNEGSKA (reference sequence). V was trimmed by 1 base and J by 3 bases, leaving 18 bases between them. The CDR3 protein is CSARGVEGRVYYGYTF. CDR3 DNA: TGCAGTGCTAGAGGTGTTGAGGGGAGGGTTTACTATGGCTACACCTTC.

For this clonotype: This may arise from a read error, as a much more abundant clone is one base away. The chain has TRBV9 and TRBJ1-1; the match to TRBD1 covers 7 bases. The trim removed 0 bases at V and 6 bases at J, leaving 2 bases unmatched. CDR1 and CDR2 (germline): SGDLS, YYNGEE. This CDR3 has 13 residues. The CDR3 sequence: CASSVARGAEAFF. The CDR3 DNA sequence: TGTGCCAGCAGCGTAGCCAGGGGGGCTGAAGCTTTCTTT.

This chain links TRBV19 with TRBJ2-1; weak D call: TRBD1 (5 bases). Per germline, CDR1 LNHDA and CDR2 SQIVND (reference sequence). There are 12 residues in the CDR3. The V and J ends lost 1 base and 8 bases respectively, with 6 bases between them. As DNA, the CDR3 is TGTGCCAGTAGTATAGGGGGCTATGAGCAGTTCTTC. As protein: CASSIGGYEQFF.

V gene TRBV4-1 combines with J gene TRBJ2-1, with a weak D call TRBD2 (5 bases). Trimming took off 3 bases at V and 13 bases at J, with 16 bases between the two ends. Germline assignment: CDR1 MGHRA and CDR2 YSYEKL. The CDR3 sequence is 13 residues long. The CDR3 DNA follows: TGCGCCAGCAGCCACTTAACAGCGGTGACCCAGTTCTTC. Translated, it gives CASSHLTAVTQFF.

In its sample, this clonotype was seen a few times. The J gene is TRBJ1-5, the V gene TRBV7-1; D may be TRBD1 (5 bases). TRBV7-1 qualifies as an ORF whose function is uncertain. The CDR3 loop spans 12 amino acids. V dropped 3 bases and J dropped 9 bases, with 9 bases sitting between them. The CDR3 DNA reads TGTGCCAGCAGCTCGGGCGGGGGGCCCCAGCATTTT. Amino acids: CASSSGGGPQHF.

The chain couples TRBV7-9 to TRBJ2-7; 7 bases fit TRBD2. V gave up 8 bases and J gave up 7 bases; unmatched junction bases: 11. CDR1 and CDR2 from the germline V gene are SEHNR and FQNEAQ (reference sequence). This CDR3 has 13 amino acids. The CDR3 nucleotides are TGTGCCAGCGCAGGACTAGGAGTACCAGAGCAGTACTTC. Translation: CASAGLGVPEQYF.

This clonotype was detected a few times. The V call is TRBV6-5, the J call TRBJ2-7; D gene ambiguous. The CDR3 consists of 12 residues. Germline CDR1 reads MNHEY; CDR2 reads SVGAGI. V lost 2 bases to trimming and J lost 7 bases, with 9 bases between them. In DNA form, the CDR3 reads TGTGCCAGCAGTTACGACCTTTTAGAGCAGTACTTC. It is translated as CASSYDLLEQYF.

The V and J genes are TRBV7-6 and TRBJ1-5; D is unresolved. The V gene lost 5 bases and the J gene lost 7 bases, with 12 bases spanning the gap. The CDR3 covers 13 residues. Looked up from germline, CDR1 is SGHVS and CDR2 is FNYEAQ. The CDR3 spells CASSLDSTQPQHF. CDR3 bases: TGTGCCAGCAGCCTTGATTCTACCCAGCCCCAGCATTTT.

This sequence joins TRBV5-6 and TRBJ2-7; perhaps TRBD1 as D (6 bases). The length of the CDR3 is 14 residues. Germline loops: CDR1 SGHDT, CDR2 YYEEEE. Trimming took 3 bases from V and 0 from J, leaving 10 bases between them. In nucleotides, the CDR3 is TGTGCCAGCAGCTGGACAGTGAGCTCCTACGAGCAGTACTTC. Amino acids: CASSWTVSSYEQYF.

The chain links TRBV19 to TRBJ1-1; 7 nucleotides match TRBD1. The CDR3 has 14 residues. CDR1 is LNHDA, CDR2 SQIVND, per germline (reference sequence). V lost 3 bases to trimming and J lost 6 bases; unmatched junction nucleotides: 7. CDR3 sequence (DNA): TGTGCCAGTAGTATGGGCTGGGGACAGTCTGAAGCTTTCTTT. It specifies CASSMGWGQSEAFF.

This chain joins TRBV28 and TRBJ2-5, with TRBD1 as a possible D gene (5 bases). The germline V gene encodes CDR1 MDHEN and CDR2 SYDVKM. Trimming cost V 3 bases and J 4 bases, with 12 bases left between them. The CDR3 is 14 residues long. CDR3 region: CASSFIVGLETQYF. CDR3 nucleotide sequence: TGTGCCAGCAGTTTCATCGTGGGGCTAGAGACCCAGTACTTC.

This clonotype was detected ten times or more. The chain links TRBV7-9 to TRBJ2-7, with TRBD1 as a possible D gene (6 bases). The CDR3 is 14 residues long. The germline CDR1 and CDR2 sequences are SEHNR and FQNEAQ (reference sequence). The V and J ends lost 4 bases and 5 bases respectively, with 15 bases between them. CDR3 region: CASSYAGQLDEQYF. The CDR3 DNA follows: TGTGCCAGCAGCTACGCAGGACAGTTGGACGAGCAGTACTTC.

The CDR3 here is CASSSSSGGAWDTQYF. CDR3 in DNA: TGTGCCAGCAGCTCAAGTAGCGGGGGGGCCTGGGATACGCAGTATTTT. The chain uses TRBV7-8 and TRBJ2-3, with 11 bases matching TRBD2. J lost 6 bases, V lost 4 bases, and 9 bases had no gene match. This CDR3 region has 16 residues. The germline gives CDR1 SGHVS, CDR2 FQNEAQ.

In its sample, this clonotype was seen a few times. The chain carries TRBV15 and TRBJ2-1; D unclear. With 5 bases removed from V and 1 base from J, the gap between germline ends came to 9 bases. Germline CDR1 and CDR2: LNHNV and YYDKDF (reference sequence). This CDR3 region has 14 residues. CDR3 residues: CATSDVMSYNEQFF. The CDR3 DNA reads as TGTGCCACCAGCGACGTTATGTCCTACAATGAGCAGTTCTTC.

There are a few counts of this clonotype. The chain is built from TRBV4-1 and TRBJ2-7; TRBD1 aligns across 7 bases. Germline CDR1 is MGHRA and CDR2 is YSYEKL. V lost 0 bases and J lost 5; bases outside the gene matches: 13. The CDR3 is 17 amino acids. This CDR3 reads CASSQDGTATIKDEQYF. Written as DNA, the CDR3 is TGCGCCAGCAGCCAAGATGGGACAGCTACGATTAAGGACGAGCAGTACTTC.

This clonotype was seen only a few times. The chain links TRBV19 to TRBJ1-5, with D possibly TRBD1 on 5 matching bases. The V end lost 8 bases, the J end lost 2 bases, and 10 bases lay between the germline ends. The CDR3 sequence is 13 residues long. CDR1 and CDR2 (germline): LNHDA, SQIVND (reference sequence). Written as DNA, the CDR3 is TGTGCCAGTGACAGAAAGGGCAATCAGCCCCAGCATTTT. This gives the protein CASDRKGNQPQHF.

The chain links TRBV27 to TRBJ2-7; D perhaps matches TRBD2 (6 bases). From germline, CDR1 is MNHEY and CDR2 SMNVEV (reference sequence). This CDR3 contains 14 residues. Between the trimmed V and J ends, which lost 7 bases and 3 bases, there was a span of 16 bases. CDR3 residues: CASTTAGRVYEQYF. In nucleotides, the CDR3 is TGTGCCAGCACCACAGCGGGCAGGGTCTACGAGCAGTACTTC.

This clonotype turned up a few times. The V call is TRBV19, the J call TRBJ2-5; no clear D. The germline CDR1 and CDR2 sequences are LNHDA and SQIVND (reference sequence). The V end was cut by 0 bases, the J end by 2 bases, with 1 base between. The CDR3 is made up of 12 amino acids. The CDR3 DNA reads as TGTGCCAGTAGTATAGATCAAGAGACCCAGTACTTC. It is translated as CASSIDQETQYF.

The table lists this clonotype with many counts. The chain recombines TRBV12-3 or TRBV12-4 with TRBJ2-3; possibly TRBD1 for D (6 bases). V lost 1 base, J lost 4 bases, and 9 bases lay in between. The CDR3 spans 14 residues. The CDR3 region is CASSLEGEADTQYF. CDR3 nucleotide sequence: TGTGCCAGCAGTTTAGAGGGGGAAGCAGATACGCAGTATTTT.

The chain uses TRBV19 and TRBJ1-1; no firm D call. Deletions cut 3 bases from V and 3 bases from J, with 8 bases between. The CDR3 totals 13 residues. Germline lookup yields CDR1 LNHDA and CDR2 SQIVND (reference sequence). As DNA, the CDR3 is TGTGCCAGTAGTATCGGCCAGTACACTGAAGCTTTCTTT. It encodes CASSIGQYTEAFF.

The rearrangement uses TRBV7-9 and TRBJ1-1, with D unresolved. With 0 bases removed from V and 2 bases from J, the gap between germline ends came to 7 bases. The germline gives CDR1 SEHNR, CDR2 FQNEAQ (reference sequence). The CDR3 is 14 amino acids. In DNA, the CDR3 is TGTGCCAGCAGCTTAGCTGAAATTAACACTGAAGCTTTCTTT. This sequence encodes CASSLAEINTEAFF.

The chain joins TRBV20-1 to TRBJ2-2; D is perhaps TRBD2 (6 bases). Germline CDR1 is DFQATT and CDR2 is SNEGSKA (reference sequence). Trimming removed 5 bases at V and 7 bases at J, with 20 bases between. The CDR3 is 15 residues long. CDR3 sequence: CSALDGASVVGELFF. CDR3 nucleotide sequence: TGCAGTGCTTTAGACGGAGCTAGCGTAGTCGGGGAGCTGTTTTTT.

DNA of the CDR3: TGTGCCAGCTGGCAGGGGGCAGGGTTCTACGAGCAGTACTTC. This codes for CASWQGAGFYEQYF. The chain links TRBV6-6 to TRBJ2-7; 8 bases align to TRBD1. Germline CDR1 is MNHNY and CDR2 is SVGAGI (reference sequence). The CDR3 extends over 14 amino acids. V gave up 8 bases and J gave up 3 bases; unmatched junction bases: 9.

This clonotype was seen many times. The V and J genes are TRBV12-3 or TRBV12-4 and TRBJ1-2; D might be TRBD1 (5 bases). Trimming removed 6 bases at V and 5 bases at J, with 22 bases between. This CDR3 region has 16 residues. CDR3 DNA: TGTGCCAGCAGCTTATCCCCCGGGGGGGGGAGGTATGGCTACACCTTC. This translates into CASSLSPGGGRYGYTF.

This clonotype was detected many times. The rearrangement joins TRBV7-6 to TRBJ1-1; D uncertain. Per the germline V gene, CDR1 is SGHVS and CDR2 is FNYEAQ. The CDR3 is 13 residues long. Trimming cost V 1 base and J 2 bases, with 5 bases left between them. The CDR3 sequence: CASSLGANTEAFF. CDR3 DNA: TGTGCCAGCAGCTTAGGAGCCAACACTGAAGCTTTCTTT.

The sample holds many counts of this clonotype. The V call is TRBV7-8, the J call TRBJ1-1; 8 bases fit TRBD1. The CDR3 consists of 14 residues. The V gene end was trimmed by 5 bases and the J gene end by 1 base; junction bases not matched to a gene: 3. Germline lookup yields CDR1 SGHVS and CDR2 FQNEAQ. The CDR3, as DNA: TGTGCCAGCAGCCTAGGACAGGGGAACACTGAAGCTTTCTTT. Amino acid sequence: CASSLGQGNTEAFF.